This T cell receptor (beta chain) stems from a study of identical twins. Study findings and constraints: In zero-insertion analyses, partial confounding could arise from invariant MAIT and iNKT cells. Rather than following the same donors, the conclusions depended on cross-sectional statistical analysis.

Via MiXCR, TCRdb re-called the 5' RACE reads, giving one row per CDR3 protein. The sample comprises around 490,000 distinct CDR3 sequences, around 15% of which are singletons, and nearly 0.45% rests with the top ten. There are a few counts of this clonotype. Its antigen is as yet unknown. Trimming removed 3 bases at V and 10 bases at J, with 18 bases between. CDR3 length equals 14 residues. These same data were also listed under a study on yellow fever vaccine responses in identical twins.

The chain recombines TRBV12-3 or TRBV12-4 with TRBJ1-1; D is ambiguous. The sample taken for sequencing was CD4+ T cells sorted from blood. The receptor's source is a woman in her late teens or twenties in good health. CDR3 loop: CASSFAGALLGAFF. The DNA of the CDR3 is TGTGCCAGCAGTTTCGCAGGAGCCCTTTTGGGAGCTTTCTTT.